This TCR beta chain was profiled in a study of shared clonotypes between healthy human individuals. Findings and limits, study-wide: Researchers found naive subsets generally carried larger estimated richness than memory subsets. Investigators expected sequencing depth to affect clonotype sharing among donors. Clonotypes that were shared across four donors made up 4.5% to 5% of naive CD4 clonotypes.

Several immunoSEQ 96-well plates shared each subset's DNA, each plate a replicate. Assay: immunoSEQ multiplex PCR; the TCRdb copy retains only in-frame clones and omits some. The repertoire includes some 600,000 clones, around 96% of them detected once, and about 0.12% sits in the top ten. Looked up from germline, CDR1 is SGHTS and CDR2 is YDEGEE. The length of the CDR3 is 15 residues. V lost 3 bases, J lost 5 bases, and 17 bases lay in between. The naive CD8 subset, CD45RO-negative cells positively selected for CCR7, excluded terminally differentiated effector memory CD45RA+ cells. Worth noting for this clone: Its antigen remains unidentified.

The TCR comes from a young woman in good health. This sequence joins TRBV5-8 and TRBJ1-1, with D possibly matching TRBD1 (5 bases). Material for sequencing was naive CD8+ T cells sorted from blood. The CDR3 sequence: CASSSFSRVRTEAFF. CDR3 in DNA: TGTGCCAGCAGCTCCTTTTCCAGGGTGCGGACTGAAGCTTTCTTT.